This TCR beta chain was sequenced in a study of CD8 T cells in Susac syndrome. As for the study in general: At the time of blood draw, patients with Susac syndrome were therapy-naive, receiving corticosteroids, or receiving intravenous immunoglobulin alone. Findings of the study overall: Around 15 Susac-specific public clones were found in total CD8+ repertoires and roughly five in CD8+ TEMRA repertoires. An acknowledgment was made by the study that its TCR sequencing and HLA analysis involved relatively few individuals.

Details on this clonotype: What it binds is not known.

The RNA, about 0.5 to 1 ug, was put through reverse transcription using random hexamers. TCRdb re-called the immunoSEQ multiplex PCR reads with MiXCR, one entry per CDR3 protein. The table includes 65,000 to 100,000 distinct CDR3 sequences, about 96% detected once. This CDR3 is 15 amino acids long. CDR1 and CDR2 from the germline V gene are SGHDT and YYEEEE. Trimming removed 2 bases from V and 5 bases from J, with 17 bases in between. Negative isolation yielded CD4+ and CD8+ T cells, and FACS enriched TEMRA cells. The J gene is TRBJ2-7, the V gene TRBV5-6; weak D call: TRBD2 (6 bases). The origin of this receptor is a human donor with Susac syndrome. Sequencing was carried out using CD8+ T cells from PBMCs. The CDR3 region has the DNA TGTGCCAGCAGCTTACCGGGAGTGAGCCCTGACGAGCAGTACTTC. The encoded protein is CASSLPGVSPDEQYF. Filled out from reference TRBV5-6 and TRBJ2-7, the complete variable domain reads DAGVTQSPTHLIKTRGQQVTLRCSPKSGHDTVSWYQQALGQGPQFIFQYYEEEERQRGNFPDRFSGHQFPNYSSELNVNALLLGDSALYLCASSLPGVSPDEQYFGPGTRLTVT.